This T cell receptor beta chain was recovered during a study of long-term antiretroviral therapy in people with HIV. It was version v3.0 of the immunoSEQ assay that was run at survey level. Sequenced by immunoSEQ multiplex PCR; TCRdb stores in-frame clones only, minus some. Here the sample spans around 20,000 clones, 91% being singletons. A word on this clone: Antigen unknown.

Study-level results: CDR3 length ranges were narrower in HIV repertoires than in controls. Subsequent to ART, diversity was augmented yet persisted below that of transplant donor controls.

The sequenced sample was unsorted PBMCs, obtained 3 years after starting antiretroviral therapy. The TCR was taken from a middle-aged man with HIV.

The CDR3 DNA sequence: TGTGCCAGCAGTGAAGCGACAAAGCCTCTGTTAGGCTACACCTTC. Protein product: CASSEATKPLLGYTF. J is TRBJ1-2 and V is TRBV6-1; D unresolved. Germline loops: CDR1 MNHNS, CDR2 SASEGT. V dropped 0 bases and J dropped 8 bases, with 16 bases sitting between them. This CDR3 region has 15 residues.